This is a list of T cell receptor beta chains from one sample in a study of OX40 agonist ivuxolimab in advanced cancers. Here immunoSEQ multiplex PCR was the method, and the copy in TCRdb shows in-frame clones only, minus some. The table records 15,000 or so clones, approximately 80% of them present only once. The sequences come from CD4+ or CD8+ T cells sorted from blood, collected in a trial of the OX40 agonist ivuxolimab. All receptors come from an adult with an advanced solid tumor such as melanoma, head and neck, liver or kidney cancer. Both conserved end residues are part of each CDR3. The D gene is left open where the match is weak. Clone size is stated in some rows and not others, as once, few, many or a class when expanded.

D gene,V gene,J gene,clone size,CDR3 DNA,CDR3 protein
.,TRBV27,TRBJ1-1,.,TGTGCCAGCAGCTCTACCCGACCGGGCGAAGCTTTCTTT,CASSSTRPGEAFF
TRBD1,TRBV6-4,TRBJ1-1,.,TGTGCCAGCAGTGCGTCTCAGGGGGGCCACACTGAAGCTTTCTTT,CASSASQGGHTEAFF
.,TRBV28,TRBJ1-1,.,TGTGCCAGCAGTTTAGGACAGTCCACTGAAGCTTTCTTT,CASSLGQSTEAFF
TRBD2,TRBV28,TRBJ2-1,.,TGTGCCAGCAGGTCAGCGGGAGTGGATGAGCAGTTCTTC,CASRSAGVDEQFF
.,TRBV19,TRBJ1-1,few,TGTGCCACCTCCTCGGGCACTGAAGCTTTCTTT,CATSSGTEAFF
.,TRBV5-1,TRBJ2-7,.,TGCGCCAGCAGCTTGGCTGGGGGAGTTGAGCAGTACTTC,CASSLAGGVEQYF
.,TRBV2,TRBJ1-2,.,TGTGCCAGCAGTGAAGATGGCAGGATAGCTAACTATGGCTACACCTTC,CASSEDGRIANYGYTF
.,TRBV7-3,TRBJ2-1,.,TGTGCCAGCAGCTTGGACACCCGGCCAACCAATGAGCAGTTCTTC,CASSLDTRPTNEQFF
TRBD1,TRBV28,TRBJ2-7,.,TGTGCCAGCAGTCCGGGACAGGGCTACGAGCAGTACTTC,CASSPGQGYEQYF
.,TRBV7-3,TRBJ2-3,once,TGTGCCAGCAGCTTAACTGGCAGCTCCTCTGATACGCAGTATTTT,CASSLTGSSSDTQYF
.,TRBV6-1,TRBJ1-1,.,TGTGCCAGCAGTGAAGCAGGGATGGAAGCTTTCTTT,CASSEAGMEAFF
.,TRBV27,TRBJ2-7,.,TGTGCCAGCAGTTTACGCGGGAAGACCTACGAGCAGTACTTC,CASSLRGKTYEQYF
.,TRBV5-4,TRBJ2-7,.,TGTGCCAGCAGCTTGTCTTTCGGAGCAGCCTACGAGCAGTACTTC,CASSLSFGAAYEQYF
.,TRBV19,TRBJ1-5,.,TGTGCCAGTAGTTCACAAGGGGCCAGGAGCAATCAGCCCCAGCATTTT,CASSSQGARSNQPQHF
.,TRBV4-3,TRBJ1-2,.,TGCGCCAGCAGCCAAGCGGCAGGGACCAGCTATGGCTACACCTTC,CASSQAAGTSYGYTF
.,TRBV30,TRBJ2-7,.,TGTGCCTGGAGGGGACGGGAGAGGGACGAGCAGTACTTC,CAWRGRERDEQYF
.,TRBV5-6,TRBJ2-7,.,TGTGCCAGCAGCTTGGAGAGCTCCTACGAGCAGTACTTC,CASSLESSYEQYF
TRBD2,TRBV6-5,TRBJ2-7,.,TGTGCCAGCAGTTACTCCCCCAGCGGGAGGTCCGAGCAGTACTTC,CASSYSPSGRSEQYF
TRBD1,TRBV9,TRBJ1-2,medium-sized,TGTGCCAGCAGCGTAGATGGGACAGGGAACTATGGCTACACCTTC,CASSVDGTGNYGYTF
.,TRBV5-1,TRBJ2-7,.,TGCGCCAGCAGCTCTCCTAAGGGGATTGAGCAGTACTTC,CASSSPKGIEQYF
.,TRBV18,TRBJ2-1,.,TGTGCCAGCTCCCCTCTGGGGTGGGCCTATGAGCAGTTCTTC,CASSPLGWAYEQFF
TRBD1,TRBV11-2,TRBJ2-7,.,TGTGCCAGCAGCGGCCGACAGGGATCGGGGAGCTACGAGCAGTACTTC,CASSGRQGSGSYEQYF